Below, one TCR beta chain is given with its context. This entry is derived from a study of shared clonotypes between healthy human individuals. Sequencing used immunoSEQ multiplex PCR; TCRdb keeps in-frame clones, though not all of them. Among hundreds of thousands of clones listed, 90% to 96% were seen once. This CDR3 has 16 amino acids. The germline V gene encodes CDR1 SGHRS and CDR2 YFSETQ. Trimming cost V 0 bases and J 2 bases; bases outside gene matches: 4. The J gene is TRBJ2-1, the V gene TRBV5-1; TRBD2 aligns across 8 bases. This receptor was taken from a woman aged 25-40 years in good health. The sequencing input was naive CD4+ T cells sorted from blood. Subset given: CD45RA+ positively selected. The CDR3 bases are TGCGCCAGCAGCTTGGATCGAGCGGGAGCCTACAATGAGCAGTTCTTC. Residues: CASSLDRAGAYNEQFF. The full variable domain, completed using reference TRBV5-1 and TRBJ2-1, is KAGVTQTPRYLIKTRGQQVTLSCSPISGHRSVSWYQQTPGQGLQFLFEYFSETQRNKGNFPGRFSGRQFSNSRSEMNVSTLELGDSALYLCASSLDRAGAYNEQFFGPGTRLTVL.